This T cell receptor (beta chain) derives from a study of blood T cell repertoires in COVID-19. As for the study in general: The origin of the acute and convalescent COVID-19 samples was the United States, Italy and Spain.

The data were produced by immunoSEQ multiplex PCR, yet TCRdb's version contains in-frame clones alone and is incomplete. In the table there are over 300,000 clones, 89% of which are singletons. The CDR3 has 14 amino acids. Germline CDR1 reads KGHSH; CDR2 reads LQKENI. V shed 3 bases and J 4 bases; nucleotides not matched to a gene: 4. This TCR was sampled from a young man who had recovered from COVID-19. The chain links TRBV18 to TRBJ2-3; 7 bases agree with TRBD1. Specimen: peripheral blood. Here the CDR3 reads CASSPGTEPDTQYF. CDR3 sequence (DNA): TGTGCCAGCTCACCTGGGACAGAACCAGATACGCAGTATTTT.